The 12 T cell receptor beta chains presented below share a single source sample, sequenced in a study of blood T cell repertoires in COVID-19. Method: immunoSEQ multiplex PCR; TCRdb's copy keeps in-frame clones and lacks some. The table shows about 250,000 clones, with 60% to 75% occurring only once. Sequencing input: peripheral blood. The receptors shown here come from a woman older than 75 with acute or convalescent COVID-19.

This chain links TRBV18 with TRBJ1-2; D is undetermined. Trimming shortened V by 3 bases and J by 1 base, and 15 bases separated the two germline ends. The CDR3 has 16 amino acids. Germline CDR1 is KGHSH and CDR2 is LQKENI. The CDR3: CASSPDLGALNYGYTF. The CDR3 nucleotides are TGTGCCAGCTCACCCGACCTGGGAGCCCTTAACTATGGCTACACCTTC. The full variable domain, its missing parts supplied by reference TRBV18 and TRBJ1-2, is NAGVMQNPRHLVRRRGQEARLRCSPMKGHSHVYWYRQLPEEGLKFMVYLQKENIIDESGMPKERFSAEFPKEGPSILRIQQVVRGDSAAYFCASSPDLGALNYGYTFGSGTRLTVV.

V is TRBV4-3 and J is TRBJ1-1, with D possibly being TRBD1 (6 bases). Deletions cut 6 bases from V and 0 bases from J, with 14 bases between. The germline V gene encodes CDR1 LGHNA and CDR2 YSLEER. CDR3 length: 15 residues. Here the CDR3 DNA reads TGCGCCAGCAGTCATATCGGACAGTTGAACACTGAAGCTTTCTTT. Amino acids: CASSHIGQLNTEAFF.

The chain links TRBV24-1 to TRBJ1-5, with 8 positions matching TRBD1. Unmatched junction bases numbered 12, after V lost 2 bases and J lost 4 bases. This CDR3 is 18 amino acids long. The germline V gene has CDR1 KGHDR and CDR2 SFDVKD. The CDR3 is CATSDSRTGRLGNQPQHF. As DNA, the CDR3 is TGTGCCACCAGTGATTCCCGGACAGGGAGATTAGGAAATCAGCCCCAGCATTTT.

This clone occurred once. CDR3 sequence reads: CASSHGQGSGEQFF. The CDR3 DNA is TGCGCCAGCAGCCACGGACAGGGGTCGGGCGAGCAGTTCTTC. V and J are TRBV5-1 and TRBJ2-1, with 9 bases fitting TRBD1. The germline gives CDR1 SGHRS, CDR2 YFSETQ. This CDR3 comprises 14 residues. J gave up 10 bases and V 4 bases, and 9 bases lay outside the gene matches. Full variable domain (remainder filled in from reference TRBV5-1 and TRBJ2-1): KAGVTQTPRYLIKTRGQQVTLSCSPISGHRSVSWYQQTPGQGLQFLFEYFSETQRNKGNFPGRFSGRQFSNSRSEMNVSTLELGDSALYLCASSHGQGSGEQFFGPGTRLTVL.

This clone was counted a single time. The chain couples TRBV18 to TRBJ1-4, with D possibly being TRBD1 (6 bases). Germline V gene data show CDR1 as KGHSH and CDR2 as LQKENI. Trimming pared 1 base from V and 7 bases from J, leaving 22 bases between. The CDR3 has 18 amino acids. The chain's CDR3 is CASSPLRAGGPGGEKLFF. Here the CDR3 DNA reads TGTGCCAGCTCACCACTCCGGGCGGGGGGGCCCGGGGGTGAAAAACTGTTTTTT.

J is TRBJ2-2 and V is TRBV4-3, with 14 bases identical to TRBD2. Unmatched junction bases numbered 1, after V lost 0 bases and J lost 7 bases. CDR3 length: 16 residues. Germline CDR1 LGHNA, CDR2 YSLEER. The CDR3 loop is CASSQEGTSGGGELFF. The CDR3 DNA is TGCGCCAGCAGCCAAGAAGGGACTAGCGGGGGCGGGGAGCTGTTTTTT.

V usage is TRBV10-1 and J usage is TRBJ1-1; D not resolved. Trimming took 2 bases from V and 6 from J, leaving 10 bases between them. CDR3 length: 13 amino acids. Germline CDR1 WNHNN, CDR2 SYGVQD (reference sequence). The CDR3 here is CASSEKRASEAFF. The DNA for the CDR3 is TGCGCCAGCAGTGAGAAGAGGGCCTCTGAAGCTTTCTTT.

The chain uses TRBV5-1 and TRBJ2-3; 10 nucleotides match TRBD2. This CDR3 spans 14 amino acids. Per the germline V gene, CDR1 is SGHRS and CDR2 is YFSETQ. Unmatched junction bases numbered 3, after V lost 4 bases and J lost 4 bases. This chain's CDR3 is CASSPSGSSDTQYF. The CDR3 DNA reads as TGCGCCAGCAGCCCTAGCGGGAGTTCAGATACGCAGTATTTT.

This clone showed up just a few times. This chain connects TRBV5-4 to TRBJ2-5, with 8 bases fitting TRBD1. The CDR3 has 16 residues. With 4 bases clipped from V and 1 base from J, the junction kept 9 bases outside the gene matches. Germline-derived CDR1 and CDR2 are SGHNT and YYREEE (reference sequence). The CDR3 sequence is CASSPLAGGPQETQYF. CDR3 nucleotides: TGTGCCAGCAGCCCTCTTGCAGGGGGCCCCCAAGAGACCCAGTACTTC.

This rearrangement joins TRBV6-5 to TRBJ1-2, with TRBD1 as a possible D gene (6 bases). The CDR3 is made up of 14 amino acids. V was cut by 10 bases and J by 2 bases, with 17 bases left in between. Per the germline V gene, CDR1 is MNHEY and CDR2 is SVGAGI. CDR3: CATRPRGGNYGYTF. The DNA for the CDR3 is TGTGCCACCAGACCCAGGGGAGGGAACTATGGCTACACCTTC.

The chain employs TRBV18 and TRBJ2-2; the match to TRBD2 covers 9 bases. Germline CDR1 is KGHSH and CDR2 is LQKENI. CDR3 length: 16 amino acids. With V trimmed by 4 bases and J by 2 bases, 5 bases remained unmatched. In DNA form, the CDR3 reads TGTGCCAGCTCACTGTCCGGGACTAGCAACACCGGGGAGCTGTTTTTT. This codes for CASSLSGTSNTGELFF.

The genes are TRBV27 and TRBJ1-6, with a weak D call TRBD1 (6 bases). Germline V CDR1 and CDR2: MNHEY, SMNVEV (reference sequence). V lost 8 bases and J 4 bases, leaving 12 bases between the germline ends. This CDR3 has 14 residues. In DNA, the CDR3 is TGTGCCAGCCGGACCACAGGGTATAATTCACCCCTCCACTTT. This gives the protein CASRTTGYNSPLHF.